This T cell receptor beta chain stems from a study of T cell clonotyping in hematopoietic cell transplantation. Overall study context: Pretransplant recipient samples were taken after cytoreduction.

Time point specified: recipient sample about 28 days before transplant, after cytoreduction. Only in-frame clones appear in the TCRdb table, and some are missing; sequencing was by immunoSEQ multiplex PCR. The sample consists of 25,000 to 30,000 clones, more than 70% of them appearing once. The V gene end was trimmed by 0 bases and the J gene end by 8 bases; junction bases not matched to a gene: 10. CDR1 and CDR2 (germline): LGHNA, YNFKEQ. This CDR3 is built from 17 residues. The sequences come from peripheral blood mononuclear cells, collected before stem cell transplant. The chain joins TRBV4-2 to TRBJ1-4, with TRBD1 matching 9 bases. The origin of this receptor is a man in his forties or fifties with acute myeloid leukemia. Some clones in this sample may be carry-over from other donors' samples. The CDR3 sequence is CASSQEGGTGQGEKLFF. The CDR3 nucleotides read TGTGCCAGCAGCCAAGAAGGGGGGACAGGGCAAGGAGAAAAACTGTTTTTT.